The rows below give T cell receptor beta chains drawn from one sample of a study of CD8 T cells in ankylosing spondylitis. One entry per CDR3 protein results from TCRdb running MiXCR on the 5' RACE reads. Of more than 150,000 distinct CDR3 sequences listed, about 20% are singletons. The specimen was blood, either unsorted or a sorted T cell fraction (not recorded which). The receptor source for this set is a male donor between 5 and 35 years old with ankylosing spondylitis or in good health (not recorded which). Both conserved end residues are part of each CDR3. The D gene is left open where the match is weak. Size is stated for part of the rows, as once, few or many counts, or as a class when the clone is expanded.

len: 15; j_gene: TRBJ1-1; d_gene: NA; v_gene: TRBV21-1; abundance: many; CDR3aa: CASSKGPRKNTEAFF; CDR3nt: TGTGCCAGCAGCAAAGGCCCCCGGAAGAACACTGAAGCTTTCTTT
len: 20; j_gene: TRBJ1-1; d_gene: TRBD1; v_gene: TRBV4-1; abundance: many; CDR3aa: CASSQDIPGQGYEWNTEAFF; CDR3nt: TGCGCCAGCAGCCAAGATATACCGGGACAGGGATACGAATGGAACACTGAAGCTTTCTTT
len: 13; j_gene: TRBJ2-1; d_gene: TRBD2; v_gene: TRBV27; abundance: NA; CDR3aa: CASSPSGLALQFF; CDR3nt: TGTGCCAGCAGTCCCTCGGGACTAGCTTTGCAGTTCTTC
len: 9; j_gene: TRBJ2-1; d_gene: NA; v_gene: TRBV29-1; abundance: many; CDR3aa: CSVQAKQFF; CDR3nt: TGCAGCGTTCAGGCTAAGCAGTTCTTC
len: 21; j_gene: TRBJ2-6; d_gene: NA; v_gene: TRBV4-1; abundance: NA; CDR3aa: CASSPAGSRDRFSSGANVLTF; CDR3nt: TGCGCCAGCAGCCCAGCGGGGAGTCGGGACAGGTTTTCCTCTGGGGCCAACGTCCTGACTTTC
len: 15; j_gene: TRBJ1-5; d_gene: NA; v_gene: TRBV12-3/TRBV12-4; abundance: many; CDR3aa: CASSPGEGHNQPQHF; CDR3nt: TGTGCCAGCAGCCCCGGAGAGGGCCACAATCAGCCCCAGCATTTT
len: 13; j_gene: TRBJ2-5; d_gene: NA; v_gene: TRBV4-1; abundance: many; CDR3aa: CASSQGLPETQYF; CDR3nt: TGCGCCAGCAGCCAAGGACTACCGGAGACCCAGTACTTC
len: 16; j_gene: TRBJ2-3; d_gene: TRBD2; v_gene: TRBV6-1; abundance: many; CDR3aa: CASSPKTSGIADTQYF; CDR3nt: TGTGCCAGCTCTCCGAAGACTAGCGGGATAGCGGATACGCAGTATTTT
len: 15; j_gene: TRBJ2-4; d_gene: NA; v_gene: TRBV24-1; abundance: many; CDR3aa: CATTKGQTAKNIQYF; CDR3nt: TGTGCCACCACCAAAGGACAGACAGCCAAAAACATTCAGTACTTC
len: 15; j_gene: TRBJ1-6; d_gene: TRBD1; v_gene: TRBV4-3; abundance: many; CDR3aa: CASSQEGGGDSPLHF; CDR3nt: TGCGCCAGCAGCCAAGAAGGGGGCGGCGATTCACCCCTCCACTTT
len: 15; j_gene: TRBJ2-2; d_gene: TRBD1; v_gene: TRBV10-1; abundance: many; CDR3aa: CASSVGQGFPGELFF; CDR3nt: TGCGCCAGCAGTGTGGGACAGGGATTTCCCGGGGAGCTGTTTTTT
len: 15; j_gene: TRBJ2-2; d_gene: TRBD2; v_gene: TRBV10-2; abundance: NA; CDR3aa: CASRQLAGGTGELFF; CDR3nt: TGCGCCAGCAGACAACTAGCGGGCGGCACCGGGGAGCTGTTTTTT
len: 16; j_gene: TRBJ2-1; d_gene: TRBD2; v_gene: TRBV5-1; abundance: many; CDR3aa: CASSFTSGRVGNEQFF; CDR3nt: TGCGCCAGCAGCTTCACTAGCGGGAGGGTCGGGAATGAGCAGTTCTTC
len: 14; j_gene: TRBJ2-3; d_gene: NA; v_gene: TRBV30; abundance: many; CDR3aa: CAWSVGQHTDTQYF; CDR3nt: TGTGCCTGGAGTGTGGGGCAGCACACAGATACGCAGTATTTT
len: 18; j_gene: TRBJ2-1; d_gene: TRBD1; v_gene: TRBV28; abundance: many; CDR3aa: CASSQISGGADSYNEQFF; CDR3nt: TGTGCCAGCAGTCAAATCTCAGGGGGCGCAGACTCCTACAATGAGCAGTTCTTC
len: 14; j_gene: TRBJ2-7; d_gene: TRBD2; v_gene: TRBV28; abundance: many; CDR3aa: CASSLAGVPNEQYF; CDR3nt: TGTGCCAGCAGTTTAGCGGGAGTCCCAAACGAGCAGTACTTC
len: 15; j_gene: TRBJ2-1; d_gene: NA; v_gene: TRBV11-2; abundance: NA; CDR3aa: CASSLGADPYNEQFF; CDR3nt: TGTGCCAGCAGCTTAGGTGCTGACCCCTACAATGAGCAGTTCTTC
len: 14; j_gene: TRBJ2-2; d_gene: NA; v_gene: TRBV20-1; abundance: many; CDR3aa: CSASVRGNTGELFF; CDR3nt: TGCAGTGCTAGTGTACGCGGGAACACCGGGGAGCTGTTTTTT
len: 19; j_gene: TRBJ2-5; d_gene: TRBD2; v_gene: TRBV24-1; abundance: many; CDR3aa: CATSDTPGLAGLDQETQYF; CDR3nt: TGTGCCACCAGTGATACGCCGGGACTAGCGGGATTAGACCAAGAGACCCAGTACTTC
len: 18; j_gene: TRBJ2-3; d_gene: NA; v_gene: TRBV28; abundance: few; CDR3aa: CASSTRLGRGGHTDTQYF; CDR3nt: TGTGCCAGCAGTACCAGGCTCGGACGGGGTGGACACACAGATACGCAGTATTTT
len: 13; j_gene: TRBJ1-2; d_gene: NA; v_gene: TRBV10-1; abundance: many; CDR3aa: CASSAVVDYGYTF; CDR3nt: TGCGCCAGCAGTGCGGTCGTAGACTATGGCTACACCTTC
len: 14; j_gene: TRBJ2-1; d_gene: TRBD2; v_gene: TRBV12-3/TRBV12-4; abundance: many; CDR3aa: CASSLTSGKNEQFF; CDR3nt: TGTGCCAGCAGTTTGACTAGCGGGAAAAATGAGCAGTTCTTC
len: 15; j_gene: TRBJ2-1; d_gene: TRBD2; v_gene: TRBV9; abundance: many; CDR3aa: CASSSGTSGSYEQFF; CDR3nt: TGTGCCAGCAGCAGCGGGACTAGCGGGAGCTATGAGCAGTTCTTC
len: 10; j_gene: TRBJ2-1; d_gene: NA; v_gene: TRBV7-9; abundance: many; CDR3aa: CASSLGEQFF; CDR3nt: TGTGCCAGCAGCTTGGGTGAGCAGTTCTTC
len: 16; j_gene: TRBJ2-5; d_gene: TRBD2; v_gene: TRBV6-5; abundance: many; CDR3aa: CASSVGLAGPQETQYF; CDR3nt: TGTGCCAGCAGTGTAGGACTAGCGGGACCCCAAGAGACCCAGTACTTC
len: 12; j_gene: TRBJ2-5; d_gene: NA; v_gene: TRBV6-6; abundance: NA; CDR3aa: CASSGTIETQYF; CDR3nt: TGTGCCAGCAGTGGGACAATTGAGACCCAGTACTTC
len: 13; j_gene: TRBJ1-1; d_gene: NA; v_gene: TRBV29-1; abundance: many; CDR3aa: CSVDRPADTEAFF; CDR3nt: TGCAGCGTTGACCGCCCTGCGGACACTGAAGCTTTCTTT
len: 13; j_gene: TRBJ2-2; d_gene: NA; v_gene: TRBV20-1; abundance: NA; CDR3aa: CSARTRETGELFF; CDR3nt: TGCAGTGCTCGTACCAGGGAGACCGGGGAGCTGTTTTTT
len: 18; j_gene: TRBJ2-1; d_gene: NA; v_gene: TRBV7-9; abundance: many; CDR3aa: CASSLSQLTASDYNEQFF; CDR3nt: TGTGCCAGCAGCTTATCTCAACTGACAGCTTCCGACTACAATGAGCAGTTCTTC
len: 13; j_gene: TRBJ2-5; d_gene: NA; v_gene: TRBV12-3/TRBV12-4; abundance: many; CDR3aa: CASSPGGWGTQYF; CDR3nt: TGTGCCAGCAGTCCCGGGGGTTGGGGGACCCAGTACTTC
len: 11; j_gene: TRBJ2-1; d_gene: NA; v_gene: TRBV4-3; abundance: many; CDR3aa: CASGARNEQFF; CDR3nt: TGCGCTTCAGGCGCGAGGAATGAGCAGTTCTTC
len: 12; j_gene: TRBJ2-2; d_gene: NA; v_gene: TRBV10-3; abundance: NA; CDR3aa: CAISESVGELFF; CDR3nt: TGTGCCATCAGTGAGTCGGTGGGGGAGCTGTTTTTT
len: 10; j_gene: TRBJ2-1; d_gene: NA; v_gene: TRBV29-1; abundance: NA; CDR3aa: CSVVVNEQFF; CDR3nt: TGCAGCGTTGTGGTGAATGAGCAGTTCTTC
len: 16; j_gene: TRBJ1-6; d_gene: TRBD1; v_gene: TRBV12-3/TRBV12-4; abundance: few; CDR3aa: CASSRDRVNGFSPLHF; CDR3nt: TGTGCCAGCAGTCGGGACAGGGTCAATGGGTTCTCACCCCTCCACTTT
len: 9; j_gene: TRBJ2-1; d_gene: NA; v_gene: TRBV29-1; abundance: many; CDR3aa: CSADTEQFF; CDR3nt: TGCAGCGCTGACACGGAGCAGTTCTTC
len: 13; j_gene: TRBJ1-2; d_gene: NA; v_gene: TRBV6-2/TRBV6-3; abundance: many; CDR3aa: CASSRDGYYGYTF; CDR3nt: TGTGCCAGCAGCCGGGACGGGTACTATGGCTACACCTTC
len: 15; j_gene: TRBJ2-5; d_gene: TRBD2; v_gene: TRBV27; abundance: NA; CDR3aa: CASSLGTSGKETQYF; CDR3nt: TGTGCCAGCAGTTTGGGGACTAGCGGGAAAGAGACCCAGTACTTC
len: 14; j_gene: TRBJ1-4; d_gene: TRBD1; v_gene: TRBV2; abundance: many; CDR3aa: CAGQNRDRGEKLFF; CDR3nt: TGTGCCGGCCAAAACCGGGACAGGGGTGAAAAACTGTTTTTT
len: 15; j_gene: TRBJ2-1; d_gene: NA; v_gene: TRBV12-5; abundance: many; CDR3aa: CASGLLQGMYNEQFF; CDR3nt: TGTGCTAGTGGACTCCTCCAGGGGATGTACAATGAGCAGTTCTTC
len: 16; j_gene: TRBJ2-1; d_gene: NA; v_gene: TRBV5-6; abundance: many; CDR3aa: CASSLQGASGLNEQFF; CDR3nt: TGTGCCAGCAGCTTGCAGGGAGCCTCGGGTTTGAATGAGCAGTTCTTC